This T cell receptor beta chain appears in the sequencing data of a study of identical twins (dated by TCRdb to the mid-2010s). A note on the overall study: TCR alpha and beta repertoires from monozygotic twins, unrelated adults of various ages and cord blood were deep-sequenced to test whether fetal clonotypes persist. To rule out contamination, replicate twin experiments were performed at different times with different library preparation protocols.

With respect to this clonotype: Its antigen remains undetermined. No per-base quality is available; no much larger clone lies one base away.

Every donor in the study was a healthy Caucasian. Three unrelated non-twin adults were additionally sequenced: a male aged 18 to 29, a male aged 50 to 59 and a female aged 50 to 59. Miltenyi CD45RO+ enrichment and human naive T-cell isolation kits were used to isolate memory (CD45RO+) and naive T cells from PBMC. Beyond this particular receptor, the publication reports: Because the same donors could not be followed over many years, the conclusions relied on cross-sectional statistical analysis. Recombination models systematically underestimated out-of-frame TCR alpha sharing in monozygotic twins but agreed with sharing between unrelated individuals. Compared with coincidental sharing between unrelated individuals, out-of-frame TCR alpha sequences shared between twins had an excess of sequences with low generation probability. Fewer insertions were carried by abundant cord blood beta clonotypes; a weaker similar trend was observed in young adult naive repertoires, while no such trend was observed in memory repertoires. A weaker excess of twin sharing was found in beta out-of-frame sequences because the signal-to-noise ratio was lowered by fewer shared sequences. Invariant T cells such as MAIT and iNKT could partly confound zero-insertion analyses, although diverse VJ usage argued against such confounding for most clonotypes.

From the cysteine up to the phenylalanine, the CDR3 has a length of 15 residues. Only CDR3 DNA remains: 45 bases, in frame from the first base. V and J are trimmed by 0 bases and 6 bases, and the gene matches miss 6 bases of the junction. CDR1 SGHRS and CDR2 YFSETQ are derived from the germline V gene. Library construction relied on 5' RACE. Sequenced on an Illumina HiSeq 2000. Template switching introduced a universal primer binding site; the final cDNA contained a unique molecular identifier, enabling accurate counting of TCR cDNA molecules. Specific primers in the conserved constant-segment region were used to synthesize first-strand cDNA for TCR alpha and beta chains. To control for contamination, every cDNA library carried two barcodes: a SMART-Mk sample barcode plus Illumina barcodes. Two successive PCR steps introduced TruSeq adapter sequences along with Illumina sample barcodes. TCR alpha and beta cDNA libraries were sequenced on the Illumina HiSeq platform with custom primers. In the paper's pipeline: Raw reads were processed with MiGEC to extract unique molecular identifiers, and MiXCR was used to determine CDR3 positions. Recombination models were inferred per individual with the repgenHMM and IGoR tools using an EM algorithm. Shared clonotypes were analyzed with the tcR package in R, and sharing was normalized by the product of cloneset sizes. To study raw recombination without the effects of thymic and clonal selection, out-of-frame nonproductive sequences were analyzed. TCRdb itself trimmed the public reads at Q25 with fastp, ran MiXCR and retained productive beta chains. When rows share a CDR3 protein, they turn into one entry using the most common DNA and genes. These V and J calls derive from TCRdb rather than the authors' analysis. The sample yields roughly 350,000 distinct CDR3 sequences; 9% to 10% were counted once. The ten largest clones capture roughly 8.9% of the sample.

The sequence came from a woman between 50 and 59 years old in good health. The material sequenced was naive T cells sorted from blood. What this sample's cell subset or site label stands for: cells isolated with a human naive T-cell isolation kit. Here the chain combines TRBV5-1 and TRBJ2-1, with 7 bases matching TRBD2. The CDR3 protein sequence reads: CASSLVAGVPNEQFF. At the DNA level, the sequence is TGCGCCAGCAGCTTGGTGGCGGGAGTCCCCAATGAGCAGTTCTTC.